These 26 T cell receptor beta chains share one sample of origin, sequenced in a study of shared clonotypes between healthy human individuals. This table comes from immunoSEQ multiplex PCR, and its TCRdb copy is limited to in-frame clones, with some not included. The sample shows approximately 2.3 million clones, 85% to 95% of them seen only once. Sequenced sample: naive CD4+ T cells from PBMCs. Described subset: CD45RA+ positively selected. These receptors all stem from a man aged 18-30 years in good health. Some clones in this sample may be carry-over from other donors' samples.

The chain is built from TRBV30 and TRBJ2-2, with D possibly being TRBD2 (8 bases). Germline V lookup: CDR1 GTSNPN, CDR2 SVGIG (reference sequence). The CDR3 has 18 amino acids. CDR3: CALASGTRESSGGGELFF. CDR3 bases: TGTGCGCTAGCCTCCGGGACTAGAGAAAGTTCAGGGGGCGGGGAGCTGTTTTTT.

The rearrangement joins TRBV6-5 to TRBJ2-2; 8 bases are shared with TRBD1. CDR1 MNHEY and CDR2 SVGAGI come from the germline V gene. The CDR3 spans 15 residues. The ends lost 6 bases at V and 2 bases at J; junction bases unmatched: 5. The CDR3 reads CASSSDRANTGELFF. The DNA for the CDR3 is TGTGCCAGCAGCTCGGACAGGGCAAACACCGGGGAGCTGTTTTTT.

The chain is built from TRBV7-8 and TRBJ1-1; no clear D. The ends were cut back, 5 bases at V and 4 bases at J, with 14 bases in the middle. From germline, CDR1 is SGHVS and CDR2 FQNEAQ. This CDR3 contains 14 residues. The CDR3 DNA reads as TGTGCCAGCAGCCCTCCGGGAGTAAGCACTGAAGCTTTCTTT. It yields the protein CASSPPGVSTEAFF.

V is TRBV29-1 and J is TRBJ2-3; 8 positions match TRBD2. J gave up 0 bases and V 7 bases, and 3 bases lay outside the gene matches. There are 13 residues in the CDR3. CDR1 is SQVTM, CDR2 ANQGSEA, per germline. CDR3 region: CSAASGSTDTQYF. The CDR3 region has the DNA TGCAGCGCCGCTAGCGGGAGCACAGATACGCAGTATTTT.

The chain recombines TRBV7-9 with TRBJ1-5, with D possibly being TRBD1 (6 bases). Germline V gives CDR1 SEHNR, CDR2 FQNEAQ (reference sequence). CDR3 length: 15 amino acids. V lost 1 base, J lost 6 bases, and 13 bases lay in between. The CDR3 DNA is TGTGCCAGCAGCTTAGGCGGACAGAGGGTTCAGCCCCAGCATTTT. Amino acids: CASSLGGQRVQPQHF.

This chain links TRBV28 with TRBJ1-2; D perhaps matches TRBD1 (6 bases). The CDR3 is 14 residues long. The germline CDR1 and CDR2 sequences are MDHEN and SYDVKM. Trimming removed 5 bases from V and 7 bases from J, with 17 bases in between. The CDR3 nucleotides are TGTGCCAGCAGTCTCCGGGACACCGTCCGTGGCTACACCTTC. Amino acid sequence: CASSLRDTVRGYTF.

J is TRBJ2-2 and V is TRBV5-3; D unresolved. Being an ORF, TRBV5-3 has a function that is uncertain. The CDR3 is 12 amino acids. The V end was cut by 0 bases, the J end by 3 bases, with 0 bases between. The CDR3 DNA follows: TGTGCCAGAAGCTTGGACACCGGGGAGCTGTTTTTT. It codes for CARSLDTGELFF.

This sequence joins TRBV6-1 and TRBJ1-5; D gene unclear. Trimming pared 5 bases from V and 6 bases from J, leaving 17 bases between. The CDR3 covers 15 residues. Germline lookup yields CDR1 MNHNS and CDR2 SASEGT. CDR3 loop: CASSSFGQAGQPQHF. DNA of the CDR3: TGTGCCAGCAGTTCCTTTGGGCAGGCCGGTCAGCCCCAGCATTTT.

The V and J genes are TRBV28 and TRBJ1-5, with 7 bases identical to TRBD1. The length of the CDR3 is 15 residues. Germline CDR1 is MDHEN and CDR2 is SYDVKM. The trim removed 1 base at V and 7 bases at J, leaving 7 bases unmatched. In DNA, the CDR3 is TGTGCCAGCAGTTTATCAGGCAGGGGGGGACAGCCCCAGCATTTT. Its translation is CASSLSGRGGQPQHF.

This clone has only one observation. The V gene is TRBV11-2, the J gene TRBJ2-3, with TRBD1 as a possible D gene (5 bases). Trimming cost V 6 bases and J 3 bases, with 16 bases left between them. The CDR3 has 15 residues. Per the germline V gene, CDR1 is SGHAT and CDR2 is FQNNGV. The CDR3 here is CASRLRGGRTDTQYF. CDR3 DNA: TGTGCCAGCAGGCTAAGGGGTGGTCGGACAGATACGCAGTATTTT.

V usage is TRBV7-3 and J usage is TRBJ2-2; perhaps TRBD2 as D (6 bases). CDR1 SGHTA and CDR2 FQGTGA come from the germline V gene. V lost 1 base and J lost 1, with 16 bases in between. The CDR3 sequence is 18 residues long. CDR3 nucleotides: TGTGCCAGCAGCTTAATGGCTGGCGCTAGCGTGAACACCGGGGAGCTGTTTTTT. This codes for CASSLMAGASVNTGELFF. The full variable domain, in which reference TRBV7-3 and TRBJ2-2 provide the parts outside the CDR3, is GAGVSQTPSNKVTEKGKYVELRCDPISGHTALYWYRQSLGQGPEFLIYFQGTGAADDSGLPNDRFFAVRPEGSVSTLKIQRTERGDSAVYLCASSLMAGASVNTGELFFGEGSRLTVL.

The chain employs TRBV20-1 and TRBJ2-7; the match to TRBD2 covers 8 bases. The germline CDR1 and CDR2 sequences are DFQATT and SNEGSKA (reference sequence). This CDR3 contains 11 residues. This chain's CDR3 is CSAGGADEQYF. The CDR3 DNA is TGCAGCGCCGGGGGGGCGGACGAGCAGTACTTC.

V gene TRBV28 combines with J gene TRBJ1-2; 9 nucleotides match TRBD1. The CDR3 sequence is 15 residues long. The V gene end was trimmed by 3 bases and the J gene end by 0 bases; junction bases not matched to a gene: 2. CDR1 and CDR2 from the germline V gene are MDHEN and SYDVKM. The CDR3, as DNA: TGTGCCAGCAGTTTCGGGACAGGGTCTAACTATGGCTACACCTTC. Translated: CASSFGTGSNYGYTF.

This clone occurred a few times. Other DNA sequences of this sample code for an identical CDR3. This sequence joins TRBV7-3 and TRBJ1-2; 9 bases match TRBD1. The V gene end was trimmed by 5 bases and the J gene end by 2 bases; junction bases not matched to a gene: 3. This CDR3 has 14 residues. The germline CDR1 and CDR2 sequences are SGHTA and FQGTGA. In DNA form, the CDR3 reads TGTGCCAGCAGCCTAGGACAGGGGAACTATGGCTACACCTTC. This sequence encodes CASSLGQGNYGYTF.

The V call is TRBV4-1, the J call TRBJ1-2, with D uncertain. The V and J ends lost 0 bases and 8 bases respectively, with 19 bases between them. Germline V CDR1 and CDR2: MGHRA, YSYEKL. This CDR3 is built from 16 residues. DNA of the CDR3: TGCGCCAGCAGCCAAGAGGTTAGTGGAAAGGGATGGGGCTACACCTTC. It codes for CASSQEVSGKGWGYTF.

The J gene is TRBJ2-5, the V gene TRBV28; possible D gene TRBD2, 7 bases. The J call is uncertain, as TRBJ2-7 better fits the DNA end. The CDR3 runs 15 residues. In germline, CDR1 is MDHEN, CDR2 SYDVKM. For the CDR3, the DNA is TGTGCCAGCAGTCCGCCCGGGGGGCTAGGCTACGAGCAGTACTTC. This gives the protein CASSPPGGLGYEQYF.

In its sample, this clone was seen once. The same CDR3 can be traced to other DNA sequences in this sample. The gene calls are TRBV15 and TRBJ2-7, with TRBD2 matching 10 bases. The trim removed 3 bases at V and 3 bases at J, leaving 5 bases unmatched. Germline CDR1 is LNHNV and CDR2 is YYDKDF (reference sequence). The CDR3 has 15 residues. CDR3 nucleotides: TGTGCCACCAGCAGGGAACTAGCGGGGTTCTACGAGCAGTACTTC. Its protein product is CATSRELAGFYEQYF. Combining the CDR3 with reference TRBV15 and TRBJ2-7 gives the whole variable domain DAMVIQNPRYQVTQFGKPVTLSCSQTLNHNVMYWYQQKSSQAPKLLFHYYDKDFNNEADTPDNFQSRRPNTSFCFLDIRSPGLGDTAMYLCATSRELAGFYEQYFGPGTRLTVT.

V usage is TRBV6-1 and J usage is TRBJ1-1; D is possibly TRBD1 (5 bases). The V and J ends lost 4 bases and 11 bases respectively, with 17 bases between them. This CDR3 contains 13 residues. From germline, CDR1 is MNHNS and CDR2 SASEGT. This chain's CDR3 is CASSGPGTLSAFF. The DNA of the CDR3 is TGTGCCAGCAGTGGGCCCGGGACCCTTTCCGCTTTCTTT.

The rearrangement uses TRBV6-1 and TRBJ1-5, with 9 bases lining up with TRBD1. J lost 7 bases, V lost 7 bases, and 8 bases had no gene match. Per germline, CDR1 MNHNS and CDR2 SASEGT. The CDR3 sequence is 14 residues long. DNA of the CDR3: TGTGCCAGCATTGTACAGGGGGCCGGGCAGCCCCAGCATTTT. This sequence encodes CASIVQGAGQPQHF.

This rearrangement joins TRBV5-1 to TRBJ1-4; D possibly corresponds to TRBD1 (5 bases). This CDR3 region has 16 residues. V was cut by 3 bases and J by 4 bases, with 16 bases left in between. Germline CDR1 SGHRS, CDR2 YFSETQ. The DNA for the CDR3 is TGCGCCAGCAGCTCGGGGGGAAGGCGTCTTAATGAAAAACTGTTTTTT. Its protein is CASSSGGRRLNEKLFF.

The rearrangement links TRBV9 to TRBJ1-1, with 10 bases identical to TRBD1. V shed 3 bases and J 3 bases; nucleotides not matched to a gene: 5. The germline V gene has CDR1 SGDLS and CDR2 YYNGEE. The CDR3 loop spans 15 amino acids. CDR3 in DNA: TGTGCCAGCAGCGAATCGACAGGGGGCTACACTGAAGCTTTCTTT. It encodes CASSESTGGYTEAFF.

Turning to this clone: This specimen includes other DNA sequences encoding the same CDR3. The CDR3 reads CASSLDSEAFF. CDR3 sequence (DNA): TGTGCCAGCAGCCTCGACAGTGAAGCTTTCTTT. The chain is built from TRBV11-2 and TRBJ1-1; D might be TRBD1 (5 bases). Germline CDR1 and CDR2: SGHAT and FQNNGV. The CDR3 contains 11 residues. V was shortened by 5 bases and J by 7 bases, with 8 bases between the two germline ends.

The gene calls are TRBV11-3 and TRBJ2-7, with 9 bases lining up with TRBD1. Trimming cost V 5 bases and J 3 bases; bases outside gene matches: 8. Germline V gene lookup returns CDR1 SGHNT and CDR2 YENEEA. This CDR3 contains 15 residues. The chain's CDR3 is CASSLRTGAGYEQYF. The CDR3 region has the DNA TGTGCCAGCAGCCTACGGACAGGGGCGGGCTACGAGCAGTACTTC.

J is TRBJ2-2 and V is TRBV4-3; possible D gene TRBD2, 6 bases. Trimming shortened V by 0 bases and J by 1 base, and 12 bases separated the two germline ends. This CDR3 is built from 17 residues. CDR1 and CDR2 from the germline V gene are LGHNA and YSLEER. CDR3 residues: CASSQDLGGRNTGELFF. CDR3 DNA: TGCGCCAGCAGCCAAGATTTGGGGGGAAGGAACACCGGGGAGCTGTTTTTT.

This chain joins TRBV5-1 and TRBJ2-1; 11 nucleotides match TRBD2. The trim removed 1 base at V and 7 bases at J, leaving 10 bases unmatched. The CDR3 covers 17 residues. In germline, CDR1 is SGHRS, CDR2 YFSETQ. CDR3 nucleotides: TGCGCCAGCAGCTTGATTAGCGGGAGGGCGGGTCGGAATGAGCAGTTCTTC. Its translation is CASSLISGRAGRNEQFF.

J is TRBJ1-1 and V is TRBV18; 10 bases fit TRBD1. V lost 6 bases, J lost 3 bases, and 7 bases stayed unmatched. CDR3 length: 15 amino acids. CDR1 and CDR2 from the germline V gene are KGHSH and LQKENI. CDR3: CASSPMTGGYTEAFF. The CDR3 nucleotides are TGTGCCAGCTCCCCCATGACAGGGGGCTACACTGAAGCTTTCTTT. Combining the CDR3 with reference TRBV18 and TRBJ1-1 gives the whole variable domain NAGVMQNPRHLVRRRGQEARLRCSPMKGHSHVYWYRQLPEEGLKFMVYLQKENIIDESGMPKERFSAEFPKEGPSILRIQQVVRGDSAAYFCASSPMTGGYTEAFFGQGTRLTVV.